The rows below give T cell receptor beta chains drawn from one sample of a study of blood T cell repertoires in COVID-19. Here immunoSEQ multiplex PCR was the method, and the copy in TCRdb shows in-frame clones only, minus some. The sample lists 130,000 or so clones, just over 85% seen once, with roughly 4% in the top ten. Sequencing was carried out using peripheral blood. The source is a man in his forties with acute or convalescent COVID-19. Both conserved end residues are part of each CDR3. The D gene is left open where the match is weak. Size tells how often a clone was seen (once, few, many) or the class of an expanded clone, and some rows leave it out.

V	size	length	D	J	DNA	CDR3
TRBV7-6	.	14	.	TRBJ1-1	TGTGCCAGCAGCCTTGGGGGGAAAGACACTGAAGCTTTCTTT	CASSLGGKDTEAFF
TRBV3-1/TRBV3-2	.	15	TRBD1	TRBJ1-2	TGTGCCAGCAGTCCAACACAGGGGGTACCGTCCGGCTACACCTTC	CASSPTQGVPSGYTF
TRBV6-4	.	14	TRBD1	TRBJ1-2	TGTGCCAGCCCACGAGAGACAGGGGCGGATGGCTACACCTTC	CASPRETGADGYTF
TRBV6-2/TRBV6-3	.	14	.	TRBJ1-5	TGTGCCAGCAGTTGGGAGGGTAAGAGTCAGCCCCAGCATTTT	CASSWEGKSQPQHF
TRBV7-2	.	15	.	TRBJ1-5	TGTGCCAGCAGCTTAGATGGGGGCTACAATCAGCCCCAGCATTTT	CASSLDGGYNQPQHF
TRBV6-5	few	14	.	TRBJ2-3	TGTGCCAGCAGTTACTACCAGGGGACAGATACGCAGTATTTT	CASSYYQGTDTQYF
TRBV6-4	.	13	.	TRBJ2-4	TGTGCCAGCAGTGACTCGATAGGGGACATTCAGTACTTC	CASSDSIGDIQYF
TRBV4-3	once	13	.	TRBJ1-2	TGCGCCAGCAGCCAAGACAGGGAAAATGGCTACACCTTC	CASSQDRENGYTF
TRBV18	.	14	.	TRBJ1-2	TGTGCCAGCTCACCAAGCGGAGATGGATATGGCTACACCTTC	CASSPSGDGYGYTF
TRBV11-2	few	18	TRBD2	TRBJ2-2	TGTGCCAGCAGCTCCCTCAGGGCGGGGGGGCTCGTCACCGGGGAGCTGTTTTTT	CASSSLRAGGLVTGELFF
TRBV6-5	.	14	.	TRBJ1-2	TGTGCCAGCAGTTACAGGCGGGGGGAATCAGGCTACACCTTC	CASSYRRGESGYTF
TRBV30	.	13	.	TRBJ1-2	TGTGCCTGGAGTGGGACAAGTAACTATGGCTACACCTTC	CAWSGTSNYGYTF
TRBV5-6	few	17	TRBD2	TRBJ2-2	TGTGCCAGCAGCTTGTATCCCCTAGCGGGAGCCACCGGGGAGCTGTTTTTT	CASSLYPLAGATGELFF